The 10 T cell receptor beta chains below all came from one sample that was sequenced in a study (dated by TCRdb to 2016 to 2017). The library was built by means of RT-PCR. The sample was run on an Illumina MiSeq. The public reads were reanalyzed by TCRdb: fastp trimming at Q25, MiXCR alignment, in-frame beta chains only. CDR3 protein sequences are deduplicated, and each keeps its most common genes and DNA. Within this sample are 550,000 to 750,000 distinct CDR3 sequences, with 14% of them counted one time only. The ten top clones hold 3.6% of the sample. The sample comprised memory CD4+ T cells from blood. Receptors were obtained from a female donor in good health, serving as a healthy control.

The genes are TRBV7-2 and TRBJ1-2, with D tentatively TRBD1 (6 bases). CDR3 length equals 15 residues. Germline CDR1 reads SGHTA; CDR2 reads FQGNSA. Trimming shortened V by 3 bases and J by 8 bases, and 19 bases separated the two germline ends. The CDR3 DNA reads as TGTGCCAGCAGCTTCACCCTGAGGGGGGCGGGAGGCTACACCTTC. It translates to CASSFTLRGAGGYTF.

This clonotype was seen once. In nucleotides, the CDR3 is TGCTGCGTGGCCCTGGTTCGGGGTGAGGAGACCCAGTACTTC. Protein: CCVALVRGEETQYF. V usage is TRBV20-1 and J usage is TRBJ2-5; a weak D match, TRBD2 (5 bases). Germline assignment: CDR1 DFQATT and CDR2 SNEGSKA (reference sequence). This CDR3 comprises 14 residues.

This chain connects TRBV11-3 to TRBJ2-1, with 8 bases lining up with TRBD2. Germline values: CDR1 SGHNT, CDR2 YENEEA. This CDR3 spans 15 amino acids. V lost 2 bases to trimming and J lost 8 bases; unmatched junction nucleotides: 8. The CDR3 loop is CASSLSGGAWDEQFF. For the CDR3, the DNA is TGTGCCAGCAGCTTATCGGGGGGGGCCTGGGATGAGCAGTTCTTC.

This clonotype was counted many times. The V call is TRBV12-5, the J call TRBJ2-3; D is unresolved. Trimming removed 2 bases at V and 3 bases at J, with 6 bases between. This CDR3 region has 13 residues. Germline CDR1 is LGHNT and CDR2 is FRNRAP. This CDR3 is CASGLSWTDTQYF. The CDR3, as DNA: TGTGCTAGTGGTTTGTCCTGGACAGATACGCAGTATTTT.

The chain carries TRBV20-1 and TRBJ2-3; D possibly corresponds to TRBD2 (5 bases). The CDR3 loop spans 15 amino acids. In germline, CDR1 is DFQATT, CDR2 SNEGSKA (reference sequence). Trimming pared 4 bases from V and 0 bases from J, leaving 14 bases between. CDR3 protein: CSANGGDGSTDTQYF. The CDR3, as DNA: TGCAGTGCTAATGGAGGCGACGGGAGCACAGATACGCAGTATTTT.

This clonotype was observed at least ten times. The chain is built from TRBV6-5 and TRBJ1-4, with a weak D call TRBD1 (6 bases). Germline V gene sequence: CDR1 MNHEY, CDR2 SVGAGI. The length of the CDR3 is 15 residues. V was shortened by 6 bases and J by 4 bases, with 15 bases between the two germline ends. This CDR3 is CASRSGQPGNEKLFF. The CDR3 DNA reads as TGTGCCAGCAGGTCCGGACAGCCGGGTAATGAAAAACTGTTTTTT.

The chain combines TRBV11-2 with TRBJ2-2; unclear D gene. Per germline, CDR1 SGHAT and CDR2 FQNNGV. The CDR3 totals 14 residues. Trimming cost V 4 bases and J 6 bases, with 12 bases left between them. Written as DNA, the CDR3 is TGTGCCAGCAGCTCCCGCGTCCTCCCCGGGGAGCTGTTTTTT. It is translated as CASSSRVLPGELFF.

In this sample, this clonotype turned up a few times. The V and J genes are TRBV24-1 and TRBJ2-5, with D possibly being TRBD1 or TRBD2 (5 bases each). The ends were cut back, 6 bases at V and 2 bases at J, with 15 bases in the middle. The CDR3 is made up of 15 amino acids. Germline CDR1 reads KGHDR; CDR2 reads SFDVKD. In DNA form, the CDR3 reads TGTGCCACCAGTAGCGGTGGGGCAGGGCAAGAGACCCAGTACTTC. It codes for CATSSGGAGQETQYF.

The rearrangement links TRBV19 to TRBJ1-1; tentative D call: TRBD1 (6 bases). The ends were cut back, 3 bases at V and 0 bases at J, with 17 bases in the middle. The CDR3 has 17 amino acids. Germline V gene sequence: CDR1 LNHDA, CDR2 SQIVND (reference sequence). The CDR3 protein is CASSIGQGTLLNTEAFF. The CDR3 bases are TGTGCCAGTAGTATTGGCCAGGGGACCCTCCTGAACACTGAAGCTTTCTTT. Using reference TRBV19 and TRBJ1-1 for the parts outside the CDR3, the full variable domain is DGGITQSPKYLFRKEGQNVTLSCEQNLNHDAMYWYRQDPGQGLRLIYYSQIVNDFQKGDIAEGYSVSREKKESFPLTVTSAQKNPTAFYLCASSIGQGTLLNTEAFFGQGTRLTVV.

J is TRBJ2-3 and V is TRBV10-3, with 8 bases lining up with TRBD2. Germline CDR1 and CDR2: ENHRY and SYGVKD. V shed 7 bases, J shed 5 bases, and the junction held 11 bases outside the gene matches. The CDR3 runs to 15 residues. The CDR3 region has the DNA TGTGCCATCACCTTACTAGGGCGGGAGGTAGATACGCAGTATTTT. It yields the protein CAITLLGREVDTQYF.